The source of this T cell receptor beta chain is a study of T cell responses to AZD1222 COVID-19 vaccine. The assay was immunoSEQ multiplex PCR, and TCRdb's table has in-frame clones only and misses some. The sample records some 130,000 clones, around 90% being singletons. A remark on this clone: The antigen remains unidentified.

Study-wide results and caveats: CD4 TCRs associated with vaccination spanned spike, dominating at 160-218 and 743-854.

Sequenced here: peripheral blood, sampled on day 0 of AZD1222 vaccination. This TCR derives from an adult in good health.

The CDR3 DNA follows: TGTGCCAGCATCACCGTTAGGGACAGGGTAGCTAACTATGGCTACACCTTC. Translating it yields CASITVRDRVANYGYTF. The chain uses TRBV2 and TRBJ1-2; TRBD1 matches 9 bases. V lost 7 bases and J lost 0; bases outside the gene matches: 12. Germline CDR1 SNHLY, CDR2 FYNNEI. The CDR3 is 17 amino acids.